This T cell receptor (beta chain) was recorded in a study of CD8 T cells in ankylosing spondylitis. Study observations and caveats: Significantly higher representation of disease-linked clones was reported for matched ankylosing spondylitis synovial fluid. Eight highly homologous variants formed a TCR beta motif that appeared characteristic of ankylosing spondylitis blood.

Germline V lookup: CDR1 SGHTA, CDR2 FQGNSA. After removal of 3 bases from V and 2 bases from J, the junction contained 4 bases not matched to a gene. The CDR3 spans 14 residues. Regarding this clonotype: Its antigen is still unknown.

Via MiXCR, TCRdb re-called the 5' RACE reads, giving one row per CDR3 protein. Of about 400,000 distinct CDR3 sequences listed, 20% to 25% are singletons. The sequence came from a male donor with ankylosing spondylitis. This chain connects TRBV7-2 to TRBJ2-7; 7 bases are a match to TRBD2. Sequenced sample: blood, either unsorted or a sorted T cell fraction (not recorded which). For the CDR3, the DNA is TGTGCCAGCAGCTTCTCTAGCGGTACCTACGAGCAGTACTTC. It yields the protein CASSFSSGTYEQYF.